Below are 12 T cell receptor beta chains sequenced from a single sample in a study of CD8 T cells in Susac syndrome. Reverse transcription used roughly 0.45 to 1 ug RNA and random hexamers. TCRdb reanalysed the immunoSEQ multiplex PCR reads using MiXCR and keeps one entry per CDR3 protein. The table includes some 200,000 distinct CDR3 sequences, approximately 95% detected once. The sequenced sample was CD4+ T cells from PBMCs. The receptors were gathered from a human donor with multiple sclerosis.

The chain uses TRBV9 and TRBJ2-7; D unresolved. Germline assignment: CDR1 SGDLS and CDR2 YYNGEE. The CDR3 consists of 13 residues. Trimming removed 0 bases from V and 7 bases from J, with 11 bases in between. The DNA of the CDR3 is TGTGCCAGCAGCGTAGTAAGCTACGGGGAGCAGTACTTC. Translation gives CASSVVSYGEQYF.

The V call is TRBV28, the J call TRBJ2-7; D is perhaps TRBD1 (6 bases). Germline CDR1 reads MDHEN; CDR2 reads SYDVKM. With 5 bases removed from V and 6 bases from J, the gap between germline ends came to 14 bases. The CDR3 covers 13 residues. CDR3 DNA sequence: TGTGCCAGCAGTGGATATACAGGGTTCGAGCAGTACTTC. It is translated as CASSGYTGFEQYF.

The chain carries TRBV9 and TRBJ2-5; the D gene is possibly TRBD1 (6 bases). The CDR3 length is 14 residues. The ends were cut back, 2 bases at V and 7 bases at J, with 15 bases in the middle. Germline loops: CDR1 SGDLS, CDR2 YYNGEE. The CDR3 bases are TGTGCCAGCAGCGTGACAGGAACCGAAGGGACCCAGTACTTC. It codes for CASSVTGTEGTQYF.

This chain connects TRBV15 to TRBJ2-1, with 14 bases fitting TRBD2. There are 16 residues in the CDR3. The ends lost 3 bases at V and 2 bases at J; junction bases unmatched: 0. Looked up from germline, CDR1 is LNHNV and CDR2 is YYDKDF (reference sequence). CDR3 coding DNA: TGTGCCACCAGCAGGACTAGCGGGAGGGCCTACAATGAGCAGTTCTTC. It yields the protein CATSRTSGRAYNEQFF.

This chain's CDR3 is CASSQMLLDEQFF. The CDR3 DNA follows: TGTGCCAGCAGCCAGATGCTGCTCGATGAGCAGTTCTTC. V and J are TRBV3-1 and TRBJ2-1; unclear D gene. Germline CDR1 is LGHDT and CDR2 is YNNKEL (reference sequence). The CDR3 is 13 amino acids. Trimming pared 3 bases from V and 8 bases from J, leaving 11 bases between.

The chain carries TRBV18 and TRBJ1-5; D is uncertain. The germline V and J ends were trimmed by 3 bases and 2 bases, with 20 bases remaining between them. CDR1 and CDR2 from the germline V gene are KGHSH and LQKENI. The length of the CDR3 is 18 residues. CDR3 sequence (DNA): TGTGCCAGCTCACCCTCGGCTAGGCAGTTCGGTGGCAATCAGCCCCAGCATTTT. Its protein is CASSPSARQFGGNQPQHF.

The CDR3 sequence: CAWIPSASTDTQYF. CDR3 DNA sequence: TGTGCCTGGATCCCCAGTGCTAGCACAGATACGCAGTATTTT. The chain joins TRBV30 to TRBJ2-3; no clear D. Germline loops: CDR1 GTSNPN, CDR2 SVGIG (reference sequence). This CDR3 has 14 amino acids. Trimming removed 4 bases at V and 0 bases at J, with 11 bases between. The full variable domain, completed using reference TRBV30 and TRBJ2-3, is SQTIHQWPATLVQPVGSPLSLECTVEGTSNPNLYWYRQAAGRGLQLLFYSVGIGQISSEVPQNLSASRPQDRQFILSSKKLLLSDSGFYLCAWIPSASTDTQYFGPGTRLTVL.

This chain connects TRBV29-1 to TRBJ1-1; D not resolved. Trimming stripped 4 bases from V and 5 bases from J, with 14 bases between. The CDR3 covers 13 residues. Germline CDR1 SQVTM, CDR2 ANQGSEA. The CDR3 DNA reads TGCAGCGTTGGGCAGTACCGGGAAACTGAAGCTTTCTTT. It encodes CSVGQYRETEAFF.

CDR3 in DNA: TGTGCCAGCAGCCGTGACAGGGAATCTTCACCCCTCCACTTT. The encoded protein is CASSRDRESSPLHF. The J gene is TRBJ1-6, the V gene TRBV2, with TRBD1 identical over 7 bases. Per the germline V gene, CDR1 is SNHLY and CDR2 is FYNNEI. V was pared by 6 bases and J by 9 bases, with 8 bases of the junction left unmatched. The CDR3 is 14 amino acids. The complete variable domain, with remaining parts taken from reference TRBV2 and TRBJ1-6, reads EPEVTQTPSHQVTQMGQEVILRCVPISNHLYFYWYRQILGQKVEFLVSFYNNEISEKSEIFDDQFSVERPDGSNFTLKIRSTKLEDSAMYFCASSRDRESSPLHFGNGTRLTVT.

The chain links TRBV29-1 to TRBJ2-4; D call uncertain. This CDR3 contains 14 residues. Trimming pared 2 bases from V and 4 bases from J, leaving 12 bases between. Germline CDR1 is SQVTM and CDR2 is ANQGSEA. CDR3 nucleotides: TGCAGCGTTGAATCTTTGGGCGGAAAAAACATTCAGTACTTC. Translation gives CSVESLGGKNIQYF.

The chain links TRBV6-2 or TRBV6-3 to TRBJ2-7; D uncertain. Trimming stripped 6 bases from V and 3 bases from J, with 12 bases between. Germline CDR1 reads MNHEY; CDR2 reads SVGEGT. The CDR3 has 13 residues. CDR3 protein: CASSRGPSYEQYF. In nucleotides, the CDR3 is TGTGCCAGCAGCCGAGGACCGAGCTACGAGCAGTACTTC.

V gene TRBV29-1 combines with J gene TRBJ2-2; D is uncertain. V lost 6 bases and J 1 base, leaving 15 bases between the germline ends. This CDR3 region has 15 residues. From germline, CDR1 is SQVTM and CDR2 ANQGSEA. DNA for the CDR3: TGCAGCGTCGCCTTCCGACCCATGAACACCGGGGAGCTGTTTTTT. This encodes CSVAFRPMNTGELFF.